Below are 12 T cell receptor beta chains sequenced from a single sample in a study of cytomegalovirus exposure and HLA in healthy donors. Sequencing used immunoSEQ multiplex PCR; TCRdb keeps in-frame clones, though not all of them. This sample yields approximately 210,000 clones, of which 86% are seen a single time; about 1.5% belongs to the top ten. The specimen sequenced was PBMCs. The receptors come from a young woman in good health and CMV-seronegative.

The CDR3 sequence is CASSLAGRVNTGELFF. CDR3 DNA sequence: TGCGCCAGCAGTCTCGCCGGGAGGGTGAACACCGGGGAGCTGTTTTTT. This chain uses TRBV23-1 with TRBJ2-2, with 8 positions matching TRBD2. Being an ORF, TRBV23-1 has a function that is uncertain. V gave up 4 bases and J gave up 1 base; unmatched junction bases: 5. This CDR3 is built from 16 residues.

This clone was seen only once. The chain uses TRBV9 and TRBJ2-7; perhaps TRBD2 as D (6 bases). The CDR3 totals 17 residues. V was clipped by 4 bases and J by 3 bases, with 23 bases between them. Germline lookup yields CDR1 SGDLS and CDR2 YYNGEE. DNA of the CDR3: TGTGCCAGCAGCCCCAACATTCCCGGGCGGAGGGACTACGAGCAGTACTTC. Its translation: CASSPNIPGRRDYEQYF.

The chain is built from TRBV29-1 and TRBJ1-6; D is undetermined. The CDR3 extends over 14 amino acids. CDR1 is SQVTM and CDR2 is ANQGSEA in the germline V gene. With 4 bases removed from V and 5 bases from J, the gap between germline ends came to 12 bases. CDR3 sequence (DNA): TGCAGCGTTGTACCAGGTTTGCATAATTCACCCCTCCACTTT. Protein product: CSVVPGLHNSPLHF. The variable domain in full, with the rest retrieved from reference TRBV29-1 and TRBJ1-6, is SAVISQKPSRDICQRGTSLTIQCQVDSQVTMMFWYRQQPGQSLTLIATANQGSEATYESGFVIDKFPISRPNLTFSTLTVSNMSPEDSSIYLCSVVPGLHNSPLHFGNGTRLTVT.

This clone was found once. The chain uses TRBV18 and TRBJ1-2, with D perhaps TRBD1 (6 bases). V was pared by 3 bases and J by 3 bases, with 11 bases between. Germline assignment: CDR1 KGHSH and CDR2 LQKENI. This CDR3 has 14 amino acids. Written as DNA, the CDR3 is TGTGCCAGCTCACCCAGGGGCGTTGACTATGGCTACACCTTC. This translates into CASSPRGVDYGYTF.

This chain connects TRBV19 to TRBJ2-1; 8 bases agree with TRBD2. V gave up 5 bases and J gave up 3 bases; unmatched junction bases: 12. Germline loops: CDR1 LNHDA, CDR2 SQIVND (reference sequence). The CDR3 sequence is 17 residues long. This CDR3 is CASSPLTGTRNYNEQFF. In DNA, the CDR3 is TGTGCCAGTAGTCCCTTAACCGGGACTAGGAACTACAATGAGCAGTTCTTC.

This chain joins TRBV18 and TRBJ2-7; 7 bases align to TRBD1. CDR1 is KGHSH, CDR2 LQKENI, per germline. The ends lost 4 bases at V and 0 bases at J; junction bases unmatched: 6. The CDR3 totals 15 residues. DNA for the CDR3: TGTGCCAGCTCACTCGGAGCAGGGGGCTCCTACGAGCAGTACTTC. It translates to CASSLGAGGSYEQYF.

The V and J genes are TRBV5-1 and TRBJ2-2; D might be TRBD2 (5 bases). The V gene's germline CDR1 is SGHRS and CDR2 YFSETQ. The V end lost 0 bases, the J end lost 2 bases, and 8 bases lay between the germline ends. The CDR3 loop spans 15 amino acids. DNA of the CDR3: TGCGCCAGCAGCTTGGGAGGGAGAAACACCGGGGAGCTGTTTTTT. This encodes CASSLGGRNTGELFF.

Only one count was recorded for this clone. The chain uses TRBV6-1 and TRBJ2-7; D perhaps matches TRBD1 (6 bases). This CDR3 spans 13 amino acids. Germline loops: CDR1 MNHNS, CDR2 SASEGT. Between the trimmed V and J ends, which lost 5 bases and 4 bases, there was a span of 12 bases. CDR3 region: CASSSRQAYEQYF. Here the CDR3 DNA reads TGTGCCAGCAGTTCAAGACAGGCATACGAGCAGTACTTC.

CDR3 sequence (DNA): TGTGCCAGCAGCCCTGGAACAGGTTCGTACACTGAAGCTTTCTTT. It yields the protein CASSPGTGSYTEAFF. The gene calls are TRBV11-3 and TRBJ1-1; D might be TRBD1 (5 bases). Germline V gives CDR1 SGHNT, CDR2 YENEEA. The CDR3 extends over 15 amino acids. With 5 bases removed from V and 3 bases from J, the gap between germline ends came to 16 bases.

This clone showed up just a few times. J is TRBJ1-5 and V is TRBV19; D perhaps matches TRBD1 (5 bases). CDR3 length: 14 amino acids. Between the trimmed V and J ends, which lost 1 base and 2 bases, there was a span of 6 bases. Germline CDR1 reads LNHDA; CDR2 reads SQIVND (reference sequence). This CDR3 is CASSIARGNQPQHF. In DNA form, the CDR3 reads TGTGCCAGTAGTATAGCCAGGGGCAATCAGCCCCAGCATTTT.

The chain recombines TRBV6-1 with TRBJ2-5; the D gene is possibly TRBD2 (6 bases). Germline loops: CDR1 MNHNS, CDR2 SASEGT. This CDR3 is built from 12 residues. Trimming cost V 4 bases and J 9 bases, with 12 bases left between them. In nucleotides, the CDR3 is TGTGCCAGCAGTGCGACCTGGGAGGCCCAGTACTTC. Translated: CASSATWEAQYF.

V gene TRBV2 combines with J gene TRBJ2-2; TRBD2 agrees at 7 bases. V dropped 9 bases and J dropped 0; count of bases not matched to a gene: 10. This CDR3 region has 16 residues. Germline CDR1 and CDR2: SNHLY and FYNNEI. In nucleotides, the CDR3 is TGTGCCAGAGATGGGGTAGCGGGTGCGAACACCGGGGAGCTGTTTTTT. Amino acids: CARDGVAGANTGELFF.